The 18 T cell receptor beta chains presented below share a single source sample, sequenced in a study of blood T cells in healthy people across ages. It was with a sample-barcoded 5' primer and a J-beta primer mix that a second PCR of about 6 to 12 cycles was run. TCRdb reprocessed the 5' RACE reads via MiXCR and lists one record per CDR3 protein. Among about 720,000 distinct CDR3 sequences listed, 22% were seen once. The sample comprised blood. All receptors derive from a man between 65 and 85 years old in good health.

Only a few counts were recorded for this clonotype. This chain joins TRBV7-2 and TRBJ2-4; TRBD1 agrees at 8 bases. Germline V gene data show CDR1 as SGHTA and CDR2 as FQGNSA. J was trimmed by 1 base and V by 3 bases; bases with no gene match: 5. The CDR3 runs to 16 residues. CDR3 in DNA: TGTGCCAGCAGCTTCCGACAGGGGAGTGCCAAAAACATTCAGTACTTC. It yields the protein CASSFRQGSAKNIQYF.

V and J are TRBV3-1 and TRBJ2-2; D not resolved. The germline V gene has CDR1 LGHDT and CDR2 YNNKEL (reference sequence). V was cut by 1 base and J by 2 bases, with 8 bases left in between. The CDR3 is 15 residues long. CDR3 region: CASSQVRINTGELFF. The CDR3 coding sequence is TGTGCCAGCAGCCAAGTTAGGATAAACACCGGGGAGCTGTTTTTT.

The CDR3 here is CASSATNYEQYF. For the CDR3, the DNA is TGTGCCAGCAGCGCTACAAACTACGAGCAGTACTTC. V is TRBV7-8 and J is TRBJ2-1; D gene unclear. With the DNA end fitting TRBJ2-7 better, the J assignment may be wrong. CDR1 is SGHVS, CDR2 FQNEAQ, per germline. CDR3 length: 12 amino acids.

There are a few counts of this clonotype. J is TRBJ2-2 and V is TRBV29-1, with 8 bases aligning to TRBD1. The CDR3 runs to 12 residues. Per the germline V gene, CDR1 is SQVTM and CDR2 is ANQGSEA. The V gene end was trimmed by 7 bases and the J gene end by 5 bases; junction bases not matched to a gene: 3. In DNA form, the CDR3 reads TGCAGCGCGGGACAGGCAACCGGGGAGCTGTTTTTT. Its protein is CSAGQATGELFF.

This clonotype appeared many times. V is TRBV9 and J is TRBJ2-2, with D unresolved. The germline V and J ends were trimmed by 2 bases and 4 bases, with 6 bases remaining between them. This CDR3 has 13 residues. The V gene's germline CDR1 is SGDLS and CDR2 YYNGEE. As DNA, the CDR3 is TGTGCCAGCAGCGTTTGGGGCACCGGGGAGCTGTTTTTT. Encoded protein: CASSVWGTGELFF.

This clonotype has more than one count but fewer than ten. The chain couples TRBV6-2 or TRBV6-3 to TRBJ2-7; D may match TRBD1 or TRBD2 (5 bases each). This CDR3 is 12 amino acids long. V lost 5 bases to trimming and J lost 7 bases, with 12 bases between them. Germline-derived CDR1 and CDR2 are MNHEY and SVGEGT. CDR3 bases: TGTGCCAGCAGTCCTGGGGGAGAAGAGCAGTACGTC. It specifies CASSPGGEEQYV.

The V and J genes are TRBV9 and TRBJ2-3; 12 bases align to TRBD2. This CDR3 region has 16 residues. Trimming took 3 bases from V and 2 from J; bases not matched to a gene: 4. Germline assignment: CDR1 SGDLS and CDR2 YYNGEE. The CDR3 is CASSETSGRTTDTQYF. Here the CDR3 DNA reads TGTGCCAGCAGCGAAACTAGCGGGAGGACCACAGATACGCAGTATTTT.

This clonotype occurred a few times. V and J are TRBV12-3 or TRBV12-4 and TRBJ1-6; the D is unclear. The CDR3 has 15 residues. Trimming shortened V by 2 bases and J by 3 bases, and 8 bases separated the two germline ends. CDR3 sequence reads: CASSLRTVYNSPLHF. CDR3 in DNA: TGTGCCAGCAGTTTAAGAACAGTCTATAATTCACCCCTCCACTTT.

The V and J genes are TRBV5-6 and TRBJ1-4; a weak D match, TRBD1 (5 bases). Germline CDR1 is SGHDT and CDR2 is YYEEEE. There are 17 residues in the CDR3. Trimming shortened V by 1 base and J by 3 bases, and 16 bases separated the two germline ends. DNA for the CDR3: TGTGCCAGCAGCTTGTTCGGGGGAGATCGTGCTAATGAAAAACTGTTTTTT. This sequence encodes CASSLFGGDRANEKLFF. Full variable domain (remainder filled in from reference TRBV5-6 and TRBJ1-4): DAGVTQSPTHLIKTRGQQVTLRCSPKSGHDTVSWYQQALGQGPQFIFQYYEEEERQRGNFPDRFSGHQFPNYSSELNVNALLLGDSALYLCASSLFGGDRANEKLFFGSGTQLSVL.

The CDR3 region has the DNA TGTGCCAGCAGTTTACACGGGGGGCGGGTTAGTGAGCAGTTCTTC. Its protein product is CASSLHGGRVSEQFF. This chain joins TRBV12-3 or TRBV12-4 and TRBJ2-7; a weak D match, TRBD2 (7 bases). Judging by the DNA end, TRBJ2-1 fits better; the J call may be wrong. This CDR3 has 15 residues.

Of note for this clonotype: The germline gene is not matched at one end of the junction; a read error may be the cause. This CDR3 is CASSLGSDTRYF. DNA of the CDR3: TGCGCCAGCAGCTTGGGTTCAGATACGCGGTATTTT. The rearrangement links TRBV5-1 to TRBJ2-3; D is uncertain. Germline V lookup: CDR1 SGHRS, CDR2 YFSETQ. The CDR3 is made up of 12 amino acids.

Only a few counts were recorded for this clonotype. The genes are TRBV3-1 and TRBJ2-7; the match to TRBD1 covers 9 bases. CDR3 size: 15 residues. CDR1 LGHDT and CDR2 YNNKEL come from the germline V gene (reference sequence). The junction had 5 bases not matched to a gene; V was cut back by 1 base and J by 4 bases. DNA for the CDR3: TGTGCCAGCAGCCAAGTGGACAGGGGTAGGTACGAGCAGTACTTC. Protein product: CASSQVDRGRYEQYF.

This clonotype appeared a few times. The V and J genes are TRBV4-1 and TRBJ2-3; the D is unclear. Germline V lookup: CDR1 MGHRA, CDR2 YSYEKL. The CDR3 is made up of 17 amino acids. Between the trimmed V and J ends, which lost 4 bases and 2 bases, there was a span of 19 bases. The CDR3 is CASSLVPRPKDTDTQYF. For the CDR3, the DNA is TGCGCCAGCAGCCTCGTCCCCCGACCGAAGGACACAGATACGCAGTATTTT.

Notes on this clonotype: No conserved phenylalanine or tryptophan ends this CDR3, so it is likely a read error. The chain combines TRBV6-8 with TRBJ1-1; 8 bases agree with TRBD1. This CDR3 is 18 amino acids long. V dropped 0 bases and J dropped 5; count of bases not matched to a gene: 14. Germline V gene sequence: CDR1 MNHGY, CDR2 SAAAGT. CDR3 DNA: TGTGCCAGCAGTTACTCGAACGGGACAGGAACGGGGGGGACTGAAGCTTTCCTT. Residues: CASSYSNGTGTGGTEAFL.

The CDR3 loop reads CASSPRDGDGYTF. For the CDR3, the DNA is TGTGCCAGCAGCCCCCGGGACGGAGATGGCTACACCTTC. The V gene is TRBV7-3, the J gene TRBJ1-2; possibly TRBD1 for D (5 bases). The germline V gene encodes CDR1 SGHTA and CDR2 FQGTGA. CDR3 length: 13 residues. V was pared by 5 bases and J by 6 bases, with 13 bases between. The complete variable domain, with remaining parts taken from reference TRBV7-3 and TRBJ1-2, reads GAGVSQTPSNKVTEKGKYVELRCDPISGHTALYWYRQSLGQGPEFLIYFQGTGAADDSGLPNDRFFAVRPEGSVSTLKIQRTERGDSAVYLCASSPRDGDGYTFGSGTRLTVV.

J is TRBJ2-5 and V is TRBV20-1, with 8 bases identical to TRBD1. The end of the DNA fits TRBJ2-7 better, so the J call may be wrong. Germline CDR1 and CDR2: DFQATT and SNEGSKA (reference sequence). The CDR3 consists of 13 residues. The CDR3 region is CSATWDRRYEQYF. In DNA form, the CDR3 reads TGCAGTGCTACGTGGGACAGGAGGTACGAGCAGTACTTC.

This clonotype was seen a handful of times. The chain combines TRBV12-3 or TRBV12-4 with TRBJ2-3, with a tentative D call TRBD2 (6 bases). The germline V and J ends were trimmed by 3 bases and 6 bases, with 13 bases remaining between them. CDR3 length: 14 amino acids. DNA for the CDR3: TGTGCCAGCAGTTTCGCGCACGGGGGTGATACGCAGTATTTT. As protein: CASSFAHGGDTQYF.

The chain combines TRBV6-2 or TRBV6-3 with TRBJ1-4, with D hard to call. The germline V gene has CDR1 MNHEY and CDR2 SVGEGT. Trimming shortened V by 0 bases and J by 8 bases, and 13 bases separated the two germline ends. There are 15 residues in the CDR3. CDR3 bases: TGTGCCAGCAGTTACTCTCGGCAGGAGGGCGAAAAACTGTTTTTT. Protein product: CASSYSRQEGEKLFF.